What follows are 21 T cell receptor beta chains derived from one specimen sequenced in a study of blood T cell repertoires in COVID-19. Clones were sequenced by immunoSEQ multiplex PCR, and TCRdb holds only the in-frame ones, with some missing. The sample shows roughly 90,000 clones, 80% of them seen only once. The specimen was peripheral blood. These receptors came from a woman aged 70-85 years with acute or convalescent COVID-19.

This chain joins TRBV5-1 and TRBJ2-7; D may be TRBD1 (5 bases). This CDR3 has 13 residues. Looked up from germline, CDR1 is SGHRS and CDR2 is YFSETQ. V was trimmed by 2 bases and J by 0 bases, leaving 6 bases between them. CDR3 DNA sequence: TGCGCCAGCAGCTTTGACAGCTCCTACGAGCAGTACTTC. Translating it yields CASSFDSSYEQYF.

This chain links TRBV19 with TRBJ2-7; unclear D gene. Germline CDR1 LNHDA, CDR2 SQIVND (reference sequence). This CDR3 spans 11 amino acids. Between the trimmed V and J ends, which lost 8 bases and 3 bases, there was a span of 8 bases. The CDR3 spells CASGHGYEQYF. CDR3 DNA: TGTGCCAGTGGCCATGGCTACGAGCAGTACTTC.

The chain combines TRBV28 with TRBJ2-7, with D unclear. In germline, CDR1 is MDHEN, CDR2 SYDVKM. This CDR3 region has 14 residues. V lost 7 bases, J lost 6 bases, and 19 bases lay in between. CDR3 sequence: CASTLYAFGGEQYF. The CDR3 nucleotides read TGTGCCAGCACCCTCTACGCCTTCGGCGGCGAGCAGTACTTC.

This clone was detected only a few times. The rearrangement joins TRBV6-2 or TRBV6-3 to TRBJ2-7; 9 nucleotides match TRBD2. The ends lost 3 bases at V and 4 bases at J; junction bases unmatched: 7. The CDR3 is 15 amino acids. Looked up from germline, CDR1 is MNHEY and CDR2 is SVGEGT. In DNA, the CDR3 is TGTGCCAGCAGTTATAGCGGGGGCCCTCCATACGAGCAGTACTTC. Protein: CASSYSGGPPYEQYF.

The J gene is TRBJ1-6, the V gene TRBV30; no definite D call. The CDR3 covers 11 residues. In germline, CDR1 is GTSNPN, CDR2 SVGIG (reference sequence). V was shortened by 4 bases and J by 6 bases, with 4 bases between the two germline ends. The CDR3 region is CAWTFNSPLHF. For the CDR3, the DNA is TGTGCCTGGACCTTTAATTCACCCCTCCACTTT.

CDR3 sequence: CASYIGLAGQETQYF. The CDR3 DNA sequence: TGTGCCAGCTACATCGGACTAGCGGGGCAAGAGACCCAGTACTTC. The chain employs TRBV7-7 and TRBJ2-5, with 12 bases identical to TRBD2. Germline-derived CDR1 and CDR2 are SSHAT and FNYEAQ (reference sequence). CDR3 length equals 15 residues. V shed 8 bases and J 2 bases; nucleotides not matched to a gene: 6. Variable domain in full (rest from reference TRBV7-7 and TRBJ2-5): GAGVSQSPRYKVTKRGQDVTLRCDPISSHATLYWYQQALGQGPEFLTYFNYEAQPDKSGLPSDRFSAERPEGSISTLTIQRTEQRDSAMYRCASYIGLAGQETQYFGPGTRLLVL.

J is TRBJ1-5 and V is TRBV19, with D maybe TRBD1 (5 bases). Germline lookup yields CDR1 LNHDA and CDR2 SQIVND (reference sequence). This CDR3 is 17 amino acids long. The V end was cut by 3 bases, the J end by 4 bases, with 19 bases between. The CDR3 nucleotides are TGTGCCAGTAGTATTCCATTGGGCAGGGCTGAGAATCAGCCCCAGCATTTT. Protein product: CASSIPLGRAENQPQHF.

This clone was seen a few times. The chain combines TRBV5-1 with TRBJ2-1; a weak D match, TRBD2 (5 bases). The germline V gene encodes CDR1 SGHRS and CDR2 YFSETQ. The length of the CDR3 is 16 residues. The V end lost 0 bases, the J end lost 5 bases, and 15 bases lay between the germline ends. CDR3 coding DNA: TGCGCCAGCAGCTTGGAGGCCGCCCCGGGGAACAATGAGCAGTTCTTC. Translating gives CASSLEAAPGNNEQFF. Supplemented by reference TRBV5-1 and TRBJ2-1, the full variable domain reads KAGVTQTPRYLIKTRGQQVTLSCSPISGHRSVSWYQQTPGQGLQFLFEYFSETQRNKGNFPGRFSGRQFSNSRSEMNVSTLELGDSALYLCASSLEAAPGNNEQFFGPGTRLTVL.

The chain has TRBV19 and TRBJ2-1, with D possibly TRBD2 on 7 matching bases. Germline V gene sequence: CDR1 LNHDA, CDR2 SQIVND (reference sequence). Between the trimmed V and J ends, which lost 3 bases and 6 bases, there was a span of 15 bases. The CDR3 contains 15 residues. In nucleotides, the CDR3 is TGTGCCAGTAGTATCGGGGGGCCGGGGAGCAATGAGCAGTTCTTC. Encoded protein: CASSIGGPGSNEQFF.

The V call is TRBV7-2, the J call TRBJ2-2; TRBD1 is a possible D gene (6 bases). Germline lookup yields CDR1 SGHTA and CDR2 FQGNSA. The CDR3 has 13 residues. The V and J ends lost 3 bases and 6 bases respectively, with 8 bases between them. CDR3: CASSLSGAGELFF. For the CDR3, the DNA is TGTGCCAGCAGCTTGTCAGGGGCCGGGGAGCTGTTTTTT.

The table lists this clone with a count of one. The chain uses TRBV20-1 and TRBJ2-5; the D is unclear. V lost 3 bases, J lost 3 bases, and 11 bases lay in between. Germline loops: CDR1 DFQATT, CDR2 SNEGSKA (reference sequence). This CDR3 is 13 amino acids long. CDR3 sequence reads: CSASLRMEETQYF. CDR3 DNA: TGCAGTGCTAGTTTGCGGATGGAAGAGACCCAGTACTTC.

The chain recombines TRBV6-1 with TRBJ1-1; maybe TRBD1 (5 bases). Looked up from germline, CDR1 is MNHNS and CDR2 is SASEGT. Trimming left V 0 bases short and J 7 bases short, with 12 bases between. The CDR3 has 14 amino acids. The CDR3 DNA is TGTGCCAGCAGTGAAGCGGGGCGGACGGATGAAGCTTTCTTT. Protein: CASSEAGRTDEAFF.

This chain joins TRBV29-1 and TRBJ2-7, with TRBD1 matching over 7 bases. The CDR3 length is 14 residues. V trimming: 6 bases; J trimming: 1 base; junction bases outside the gene matches: 9. CDR1 and CDR2 (germline): SQVTM, ANQGSEA. The CDR3 DNA follows: TGCAGCGTGTCTGACAGGGTGGTTTCCTACGAGCAGTACTTC. Residues: CSVSDRVVSYEQYF.

The J gene is TRBJ1-1, the V gene TRBV5-4; a possible D gene is TRBD1 (5 bases). CDR3 length: 15 residues. V was shortened by 4 bases and J by 1 base, with 14 bases between the two germline ends. From germline, CDR1 is SGHNT and CDR2 YYREEE (reference sequence). The CDR3 protein is CASSRSLDTNTEAFF. Here the CDR3 DNA reads TGTGCCAGCAGCAGAAGCCTGGACACGAACACTGAAGCTTTCTTT.

The gene calls are TRBV30 and TRBJ1-2; 7 bases line up with TRBD1. Germline CDR1 is GTSNPN and CDR2 is SVGIG (reference sequence). The CDR3 contains 13 residues. Trimming cost V 0 bases and J 6 bases; bases outside gene matches: 4. CDR3 amino acids: CAWSVPTGNGYTF. CDR3 DNA sequence: TGTGCCTGGAGTGTACCGACAGGGAATGGCTACACCTTC.

The chain has TRBV13 and TRBJ2-2; TRBD2 aligns across 7 bases. CDR1 and CDR2 (germline): PRHDT, FYEKMQ (reference sequence). Germline trimming cut 8 bases from V and 1 base from J; bases unmatched to any gene: 7. CDR3 size: 15 residues. The CDR3 spells CASGGEGLNTGELFF. In DNA form, the CDR3 reads TGTGCCAGCGGAGGGGAGGGGTTGAACACCGGGGAGCTGTTTTTT.

V is TRBV7-2 and J is TRBJ1-6, with D maybe TRBD1 (5 bases). CDR1 SGHTA and CDR2 FQGNSA come from the germline V gene. V gave up 2 bases and J gave up 10 bases, with 9 bases separating them. This CDR3 has 13 residues. The CDR3 region is CASSLPGGSPLHF. The CDR3 coding sequence is TGTGCCAGCAGCTTACCTGGGGGGTCACCCCTCCACTTT.

J is TRBJ2-2 and V is TRBV29-1, with TRBD2 as a possible D gene (5 bases). CDR1 is SQVTM and CDR2 is ANQGSEA in the germline V gene. This CDR3 is built from 15 residues. Trimming took 3 bases from V and 4 from J, leaving 15 bases between them. CDR3 bases: TGCAGCGTTGAGGTTCCCCTACGGGGCACCGGGGAGCTGTTTTTT. It is translated as CSVEVPLRGTGELFF.

This clone was recorded a few times. This sequence joins TRBV7-8 and TRBJ1-5; TRBD1 matches at 9 bases. Trimming removed 1 base from V and 6 bases from J; junction bases left unmatched: 7. The CDR3 runs to 16 residues. CDR1 SGHVS and CDR2 FQNEAQ come from the germline V gene. The chain's CDR3 is CASSLESGTGIQPQHF. In nucleotides, the CDR3 is TGTGCCAGCAGCTTAGAATCCGGGACAGGGATTCAGCCCCAGCATTTT.

This clone appeared a few times. This chain joins TRBV21-1 and TRBJ1-5. TRBV21-1 constitutes a pseudogene. The length of the CDR3 is 14 residues. The CDR3 sequence is CASPGGRSNQPQHF. Written as DNA, the CDR3 is TGTGCCAGCCCGGGAGGGAGGAGCAATCAGCCCCAGCATTTT.

This clone was seen just once. The CDR3 sequence is CASTGSTSGTSYNEQFF. The CDR3 bases are TGTGCCAGCACAGGTTCGACTAGCGGGACCTCCTACAATGAGCAGTTCTTC. V usage is TRBV9 and J usage is TRBJ2-1; 11 nucleotides line up with TRBD2. Germline lookup yields CDR1 SGDLS and CDR2 YYNGEE. There are 17 residues in the CDR3. J was trimmed by 0 bases and V by 6 bases; bases with no gene match: 8.